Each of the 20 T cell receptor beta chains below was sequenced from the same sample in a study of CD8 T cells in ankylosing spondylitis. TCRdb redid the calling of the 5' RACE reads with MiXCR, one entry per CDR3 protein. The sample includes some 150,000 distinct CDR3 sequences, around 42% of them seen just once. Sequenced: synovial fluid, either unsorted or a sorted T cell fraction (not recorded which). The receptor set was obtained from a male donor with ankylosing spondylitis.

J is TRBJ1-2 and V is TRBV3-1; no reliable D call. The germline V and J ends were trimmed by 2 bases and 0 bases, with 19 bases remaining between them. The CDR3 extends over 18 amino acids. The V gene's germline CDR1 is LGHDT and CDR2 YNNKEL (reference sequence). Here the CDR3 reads CASSQLSIGDWTNYGYTF. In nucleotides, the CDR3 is TGTGCCAGCAGCCAACTCTCAATCGGGGATTGGACTAACTATGGCTACACCTTC.

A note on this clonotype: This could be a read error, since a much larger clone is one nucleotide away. The CDR3 sequence: CASSQAVPATDTQYF. For the CDR3, the DNA is TGTGCCAGCAGCCAAGCGGTCCCGGCCACAGATACGCAGTATTTT. The V and J genes are TRBV3-1 and TRBJ2-3; D is undetermined. With 1 base removed from V and 2 bases from J, the gap between germline ends came to 10 bases. CDR1 LGHDT and CDR2 YNNKEL come from the germline V gene (reference sequence). The CDR3 consists of 15 residues.

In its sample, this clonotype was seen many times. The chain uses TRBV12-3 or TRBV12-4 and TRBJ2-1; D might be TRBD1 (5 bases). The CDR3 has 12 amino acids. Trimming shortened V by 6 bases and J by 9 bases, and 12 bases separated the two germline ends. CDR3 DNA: TGTGCCAGCAGCCCAGGGTATGGTGAGCAGTTCTTC. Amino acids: CASSPGYGEQFF.

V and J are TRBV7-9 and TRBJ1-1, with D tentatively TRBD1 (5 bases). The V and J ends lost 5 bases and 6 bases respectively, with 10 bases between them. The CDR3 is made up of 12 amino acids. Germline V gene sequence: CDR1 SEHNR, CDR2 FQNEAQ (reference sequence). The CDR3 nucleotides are TGTGCCAGCAGCAGAGGGGTACCTGAAGCTTTCTTT. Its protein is CASSRGVPEAFF.

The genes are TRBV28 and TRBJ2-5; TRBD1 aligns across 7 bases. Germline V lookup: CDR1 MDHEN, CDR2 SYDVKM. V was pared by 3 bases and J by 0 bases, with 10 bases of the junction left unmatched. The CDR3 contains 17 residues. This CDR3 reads CASSFSAFGTDQETQYF. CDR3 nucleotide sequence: TGTGCCAGCAGTTTTTCGGCCTTCGGGACAGACCAAGAGACCCAGTACTTC.

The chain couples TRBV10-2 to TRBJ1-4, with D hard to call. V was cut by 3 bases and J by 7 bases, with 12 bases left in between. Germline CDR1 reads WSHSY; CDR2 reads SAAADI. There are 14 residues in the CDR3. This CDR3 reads CASSDSREPEKLFF. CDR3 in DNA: TGCGCCAGCAGTGATTCGAGGGAACCTGAAAAACTGTTTTTT.

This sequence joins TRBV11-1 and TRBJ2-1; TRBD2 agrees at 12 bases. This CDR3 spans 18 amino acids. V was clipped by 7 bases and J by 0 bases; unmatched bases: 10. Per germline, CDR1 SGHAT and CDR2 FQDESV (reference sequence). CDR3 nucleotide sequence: TGTGCCAGCACCACGACTAGCGGGAGACCCCGCTCCTACAATGAGCAGTTCTTC. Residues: CASTTTSGRPRSYNEQFF.

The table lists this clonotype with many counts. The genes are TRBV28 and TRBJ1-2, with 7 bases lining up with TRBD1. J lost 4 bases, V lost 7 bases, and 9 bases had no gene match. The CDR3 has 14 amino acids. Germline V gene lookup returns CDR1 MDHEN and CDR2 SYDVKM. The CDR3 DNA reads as TGTGCCAGCATGAGACAGGGCTCAATCTATGGCTACACCTTC. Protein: CASMRQGSIYGYTF.

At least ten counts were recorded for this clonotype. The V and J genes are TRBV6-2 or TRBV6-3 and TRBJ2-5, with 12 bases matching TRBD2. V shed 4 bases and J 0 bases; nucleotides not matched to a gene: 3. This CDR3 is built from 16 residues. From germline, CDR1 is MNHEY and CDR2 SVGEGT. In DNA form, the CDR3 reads TGTGCCAGCAGTTGGACTAGCGGGGCGTACCAAGAGACCCAGTACTTC. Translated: CASSWTSGAYQETQYF.

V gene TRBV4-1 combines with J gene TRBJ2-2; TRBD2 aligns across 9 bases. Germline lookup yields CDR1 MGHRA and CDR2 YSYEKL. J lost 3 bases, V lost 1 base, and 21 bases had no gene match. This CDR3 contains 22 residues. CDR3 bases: TGCGCCAGCAGCCAAGTCGGGGCGGGAGGGGGCTCCGATGGAGTTTACACCGGGGAGCTGTTTTTT. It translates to CASSQVGAGGGSDGVYTGELFF.

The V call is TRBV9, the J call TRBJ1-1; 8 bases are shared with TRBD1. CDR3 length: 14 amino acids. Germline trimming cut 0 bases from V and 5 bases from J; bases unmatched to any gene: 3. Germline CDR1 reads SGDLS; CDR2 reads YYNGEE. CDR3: CASSVVTGGTEAFF. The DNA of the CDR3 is TGTGCCAGCAGCGTAGTAACAGGGGGAACTGAAGCTTTCTTT.

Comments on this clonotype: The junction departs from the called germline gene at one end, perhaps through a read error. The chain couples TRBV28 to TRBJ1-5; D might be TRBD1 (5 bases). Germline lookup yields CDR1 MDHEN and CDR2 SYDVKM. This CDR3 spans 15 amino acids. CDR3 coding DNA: TGTGCCAGCAGTTTTAGGGAGGGGCGCAATCAGCCCAAGCATTTT. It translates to CASSFREGRNQPKHF.

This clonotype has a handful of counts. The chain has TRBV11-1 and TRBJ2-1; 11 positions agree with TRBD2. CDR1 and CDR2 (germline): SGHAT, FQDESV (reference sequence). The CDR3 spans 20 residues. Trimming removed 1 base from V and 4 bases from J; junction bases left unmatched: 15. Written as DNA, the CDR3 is TGTGCCAGCAGCTTAGTCTGGAGCCTAGCGGGGGGCCCGGGATACAATGAGCAGTTCTTC. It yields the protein CASSLVWSLAGGPGYNEQFF.

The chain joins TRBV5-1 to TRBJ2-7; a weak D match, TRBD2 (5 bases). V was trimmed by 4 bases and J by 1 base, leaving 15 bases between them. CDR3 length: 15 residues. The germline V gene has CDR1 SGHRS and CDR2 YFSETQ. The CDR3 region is CASSVRLEGSYEQYF. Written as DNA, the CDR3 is TGCGCCAGCAGCGTAAGATTAGAGGGTTCCTACGAGCAGTACTTC.

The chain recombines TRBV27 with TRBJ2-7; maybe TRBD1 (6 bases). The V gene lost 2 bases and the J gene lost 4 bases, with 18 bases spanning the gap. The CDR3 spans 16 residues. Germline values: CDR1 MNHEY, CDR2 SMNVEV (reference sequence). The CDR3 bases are TGTGCCAGCAGTTTAAAGACCGCCGGGACACCGTACGAGCAGTACTTC. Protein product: CASSLKTAGTPYEQYF.

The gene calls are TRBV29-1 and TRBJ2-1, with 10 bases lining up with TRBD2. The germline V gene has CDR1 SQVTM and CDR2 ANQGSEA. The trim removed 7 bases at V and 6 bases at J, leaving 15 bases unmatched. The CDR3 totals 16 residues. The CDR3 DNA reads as TGCAGCGCAATGGGAGCGGGAGGGCCTCGATCCAATGAGCAGTTCTTC. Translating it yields CSAMGAGGPRSNEQFF.

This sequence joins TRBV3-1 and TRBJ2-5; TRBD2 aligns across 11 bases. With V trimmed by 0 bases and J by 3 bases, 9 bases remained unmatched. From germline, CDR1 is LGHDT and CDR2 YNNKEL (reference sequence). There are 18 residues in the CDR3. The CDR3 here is CASSQDFPGLADKETQYF. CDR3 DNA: TGTGCCAGCAGCCAAGACTTTCCGGGACTAGCGGATAAAGAGACCCAGTACTTC.

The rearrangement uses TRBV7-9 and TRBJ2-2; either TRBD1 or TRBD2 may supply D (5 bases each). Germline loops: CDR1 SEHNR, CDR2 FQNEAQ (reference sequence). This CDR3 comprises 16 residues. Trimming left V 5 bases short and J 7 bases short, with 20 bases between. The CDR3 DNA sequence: TGTGCCAGCAGCCCCTCACGGGGCGCGGGTAACGGGGAGCTGTTTTTT. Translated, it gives CASSPSRGAGNGELFF.

CDR3 coding DNA: TGTGCCACAGCCCCTTCAGGTTCCGGCAATCAGCCCCAGCATTTT. Its translation is CATAPSGSGNQPQHF. V and J are TRBV12-3 or TRBV12-4 and TRBJ1-5, with unresolved D. V was clipped by 10 bases and J by 2 bases, with 18 bases between them. CDR3 length: 15 amino acids.

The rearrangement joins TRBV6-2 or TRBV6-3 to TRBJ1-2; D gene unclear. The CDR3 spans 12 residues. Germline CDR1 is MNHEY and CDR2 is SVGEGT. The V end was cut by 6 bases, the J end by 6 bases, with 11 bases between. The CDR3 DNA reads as TGTGCCAGCAGCCGACACCACCATGGCTACACCTTC. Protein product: CASSRHHHGYTF.